These 2 T cell receptor beta chains came from one sample sequenced in a study of spatial heterogeneity in lung cancer (dated by TCRdb to the late 2010s). Reading the label with the study, this specimen's time point is: sample taken at primary tumor resection. Whole RNA extracted from tumor and nontumor lung tissue, or from cryopreserved PBMC samples, was used for TCR sequencing without cell sorting. Libraries were constructed by 5' RACE. The sequencer was a NextSeq 500. In TCRdb, the public reads were trimmed at Q25 with fastp and aligned with MiXCR, with productive beta chains retained. Every CDR3 protein is listed once, alongside the most common genes and DNA of its rows. For this sample the table gives about 38,000 distinct CDR3 sequences, of which 4% to 6% were detected only once. The ten biggest clones cover about 25% of the sample. Here the sequenced sample was PBMCs, taken at surgery. The receptors stem from a female donor with early-stage non-small cell lung cancer.

This clonotype was seen many times. This chain uses TRBV29-1 with TRBJ1-4; D possibly corresponds to TRBD1 (5 bases). This CDR3 region has 13 residues. Germline V CDR1 and CDR2: SQVTM, ANQGSEA. V was trimmed by 5 bases and J by 4 bases, leaving 11 bases between them. CDR3 bases: TGCAGCGTTCCCGGGGACGATAATGAAAAACTGTTTTTT. Its translation is CSVPGDDNEKLFF.

There are many counts of this clonotype. The rearrangement joins TRBV20-1 to TRBJ1-2; D gene unclear. V was shortened by 3 bases and J by 1 base, with 9 bases between the two germline ends. The CDR3 sequence is 13 residues long. CDR1 and CDR2 from the germline V gene are DFQATT and SNEGSKA (reference sequence). Written as DNA, the CDR3 is TGCAGTGCTAGTTTACGGCTTAACTATGGCTACACCTTC. This codes for CSASLRLNYGYTF.